These 5 T cell receptor beta chains were all obtained from the same sample, sequenced in a study of tumor-infiltrating lymphocytes in glioblastoma multiforme. TCR beta libraries were built from RNA through three nested multiplex PCR rounds using modified ARM-PCR. A single record per CDR3 protein comes from TCRdb applying MiXCR to the multiplex PCR reads. This table holds 25,000 to 40,000 distinct CDR3 sequences, 60% to 65% found once. The material sequenced was brain tumor tissue. The receptors here all came from a male donor with glioblastoma.

This clonotype was seen ten or more times. In this CDR3 the conserved last residue, phenylalanine or tryptophan, is missing, so a read error is likely. The chain is built from TRBV28 and TRBJ2-7; D remains ambiguous. CDR1 and CDR2 from the germline V gene are MDHEN and SYDVKM. The CDR3 consists of 13 residues. Between the trimmed V and J ends, which lost 1 base and 4 bases, there was a span of 8 bases. The CDR3: CASSLSGRYEQYL. Here the CDR3 DNA reads TGTGCCAGCAGTTTATCAGGTCGGTACGAGCAGTACCTC.

Remarks on this clonotype: This may come from a read error, since a much larger clone is one base off. DNA of the CDR3: TGTGCCAGCAGTTCAACGGGAGCCTCCTACAATGAGCAGTTCTTC. The encoded protein is CASSSTGASYNEQFF. The chain employs TRBV28 and TRBJ2-1; TRBD2 might be the D (6 bases). The V end lost 4 bases, the J end lost 0 bases, and 10 bases lay between the germline ends. This CDR3 is 15 amino acids long. Germline V gene data show CDR1 as MDHEN and CDR2 as SYDVKM.

The chain is built from TRBV29-1 and TRBJ2-5; D is uncertain. The ends were cut back, 4 bases at V and 0 bases at J, with 9 bases in the middle. There are 13 residues in the CDR3. The germline V gene has CDR1 SQVTM and CDR2 ANQGSEA. CDR3 DNA sequence: TGCAGCGTTGGTTTCATGTACCAAGAGACCCAGTACTTC. Translating gives CSVGFMYQETQYF.

The chain carries TRBV29-1 and TRBJ2-1, with 8 bases identical to TRBD2. This CDR3 contains 17 residues. Germline lookup yields CDR1 SQVTM and CDR2 ANQGSEA. The CDR3 nucleotides read TGCTGCGCGTCGGGGGTAGCGGGATTTAACTGCTACAATGAGCAGTTCTTC. Translated, it gives CCASGVAGFNCYNEQFF.

Points on this clonotype: A much more abundant neighbour one base away suggests this may be a read error. The chain is built from TRBV2 and TRBJ2-2; D call uncertain. The CDR3 contains 13 residues. V was shortened by 2 bases and J by 9 bases, with 10 bases between the two germline ends. Germline V gives CDR1 SNHLY, CDR2 FYNNEI. The CDR3 DNA sequence: TGTGCCAGCAGTGAAAACGGGCTCAGGGAGCTGTTTTTT. Translated, it gives CASSENGLRELFF.